A single sample gave rise to the 28 T cell receptor beta chains below, sequenced in a study of Graves' ophthalmopathy and Graves' hyperthyroidism. Transcripts of RNA were the source for amplifying TCR beta CDR3 regions. Amplification began with first-round RT-PCR using HTBI primers, then second-round multiplex PCR was performed. One entry per CDR3 protein, called by TCRdb with MiXCR from the multiplex PCR reads. The data hold roughly 1.1 million distinct CDR3 sequences, with less than 45% observed a single time. The sample taken for sequencing was peripheral blood or thyroid tissue (not recorded which). The receptors were gathered from an adult man with Graves' hyperthyroidism.

This clonotype came up a few times. A read error may produce the germline difference seen at one junction end. The V and J genes are TRBV10-3 and TRBJ2-6, with D possibly matching TRBD1 (5 bases). The CDR3 sequence is 17 residues long. CDR1 ENHRY and CDR2 SYGVKD come from the germline V gene. CDR3 nucleotide sequence: TGTGCCAGCAGTTTGCAACAGGCGAACTCTGGGGCCAACGTCCTGACTTTC. Protein sequence: CASSLQQANSGANVLTF.

The count of this clonotype is one. The chain is built from TRBV20-1 and TRBJ1-1, with a possible D match to TRBD1 (5 bases). The CDR3 has 12 residues. The germline V gene has CDR1 DFQATT and CDR2 SNEGSKA (reference sequence). CDR3 DNA sequence: TGCAGCGCGGGACGCCAGAACACTGAAGCTTTCTTT. Its translation: CSAGRQNTEAFF.

This clonotype appeared many times. The chain couples TRBV20-1 to TRBJ2-5, with 8 bases identical to TRBD2. This CDR3 region has 14 residues. Per germline, CDR1 DFQATT and CDR2 SNEGSKA (reference sequence). Germline trimming cut 3 bases from V and 4 bases from J; bases unmatched to any gene: 7. The CDR3 region has the DNA TGCAGTGCTAGGCCGGGACTAGGGCTAGAGACCCAGTACTTC. This gives the protein CSARPGLGLETQYF.

Worth noting for this clonotype: Relative to the germline gene, one junction end is altered; a read error may explain this. The chain recombines TRBV7-6 with TRBJ2-7; 11 nucleotides match TRBD1. The V gene's germline CDR1 is SGHVS and CDR2 FNYEAQ. The CDR3 extends over 15 amino acids. For the CDR3, the DNA is TGTGTCAGCAGCTTTGGACAGGGGGCCACCTACGAGCAGTACTTC. It is translated as CVSSFGQGATYEQYF.

V is TRBV2 and J is TRBJ2-7, with TRBD2 as a possible D gene (5 bases). The germline gives CDR1 SNHLY, CDR2 FYNNEI. This CDR3 is 11 amino acids long. V shed 6 bases and J shed 8 bases, with 11 bases lying between them. In nucleotides, the CDR3 is TGTGCCAGCAGCTTCGGGGATCAGCAGTACTTC. Its protein product is CASSFGDQQYF. Variable domain in full (rest from reference TRBV2 and TRBJ2-7): EPEVTQTPSHQVTQMGQEVILRCVPISNHLYFYWYRQILGQKVEFLVSFYNNEISEKSEIFDDQFSVERPDGSNFTLKIRSTKLEDSAMYFCASSFGDQQYFGPGTRLTVT.

This clonotype was recorded at least ten times. The CDR3 reads CSVESGPQLGGYTF. CDR3 bases: TGCAGCGTTGAATCGGGTCCCCAGTTGGGGGGCTACACCTTC. This rearrangement joins TRBV29-1 to TRBJ1-2; D is unclear. V shed 2 bases and J shed 8 bases, with 18 bases lying between them. Germline V gives CDR1 SQVTM, CDR2 ANQGSEA. This CDR3 has 14 residues.

This clonotype was recorded once. The V gene is TRBV10-3, the J gene TRBJ1-1, with D possibly TRBD1 on 5 matching bases. Looked up from germline, CDR1 is ENHRY and CDR2 is SYGVKD. V shed 6 bases and J shed 1 base, with 18 bases lying between them. This CDR3 comprises 16 residues. CDR3 DNA sequence: TGTGCCATCAGGGGATCTTGGGGGGGGAAGAACACTGAAGCTTTCTTT. Protein product: CAIRGSWGGKNTEAFF.

This clonotype has just a few counts. CDR3 protein: CSAKDSETQYF. In DNA form, the CDR3 reads TGCAGTGCAAAGGACTCAGAGACCCAGTACTTC. The V gene is TRBV20-1, the J gene TRBJ2-5, with TRBD2 as a possible D gene (5 bases). CDR3 length equals 11 residues. Germline CDR1 reads DFQATT; CDR2 reads SNEGSKA (reference sequence). V shed 6 bases and J shed 4 bases, with 9 bases lying between them.

Turning to this clonotype: At one end, the junction sequence differs from germline, possibly due to a read error. V usage is TRBV10-3 and J usage is TRBJ2-7, with unresolved D. The CDR3 length is 12 residues. Per germline, CDR1 ENHRY and CDR2 SYGVKD. The CDR3, as DNA: TGTGCCAGCAGTGGAAGCTCCCACGAGCAGTACTTC. Its protein product is CASSGSSHEQYF.

This clonotype was recorded a few times. The chain recombines TRBV6-2 or TRBV6-3 with TRBJ2-5, with no clear D. Trimming stripped 0 bases from V and 5 bases from J, with 7 bases between. There are 13 residues in the CDR3. CDR1 and CDR2 (germline): MNHEY, SVGEGT. The CDR3 bases are TGTGCCAGCAGTTACTCTCGGCGCGAGACCCAGTACTTC. Translating gives CASSYSRRETQYF.

J is TRBJ2-7 and V is TRBV20-1, with 7 bases that match TRBD1. The V gene's germline CDR1 is DFQATT and CDR2 SNEGSKA (reference sequence). The CDR3 spans 14 residues. Trimming at V came to 3 bases and at J to 3 bases, leaving 8 bases not matched to a gene. Written as DNA, the CDR3 is TGCAGTGCTAGGCCAAGACAGGGTAGCTACGAGCAGTACTTC. Translating gives CSARPRQGSYEQYF.

This clonotype was recorded at least ten times. The chain carries TRBV7-8 and TRBJ1-5; possible D gene TRBD1, 5 bases. The germline V gene has CDR1 SGHVS and CDR2 FQNEAQ. The CDR3 spans 14 residues. V lost 2 bases, J lost 7 bases, and 12 bases lay in between. This chain's CDR3 is CASSLRRGGQPQHF. CDR3 coding DNA: TGTGCCAGCAGCTTACGAAGGGGTGGCCAGCCCCAGCATTTT. Full variable domain (missing parts from reference TRBV7-8 and TRBJ1-5): GAGVSQSPRYKVAKRGQDVALRCDPISGHVSLFWYQQALGQGPEFLTYFQNEAQLDKSGLPSDRFFAERPEGSVSTLKIQRTQQEDSAVYLCASSLRRGGQPQHFGDGTRLSIL.

The chain recombines TRBV6-5 with TRBJ1-5; D unclear. This CDR3 region has 13 residues. The germline gives CDR1 MNHEY, CDR2 SVGAGI. Trimming took 7 bases from V and 2 from J, leaving 9 bases between them. This CDR3 reads CASIRGRNQPQHF. The CDR3 bases are TGTGCCAGCATCAGAGGGCGCAATCAGCCCCAGCATTTT.

This clonotype was observed many times. The V call is TRBV19, the J call TRBJ1-3, with TRBD1 identical over 7 bases. This CDR3 is 15 amino acids long. Trimming removed 7 bases from V and 0 bases from J; junction bases left unmatched: 6. Germline V gene data show CDR1 as LNHDA and CDR2 as SQIVND (reference sequence). CDR3 DNA sequence: TGTGCCAGTACTAAGGGACAGCTCTCTGGAAACACCATATATTTT. It encodes CASTKGQLSGNTIYF.

The chain couples TRBV10-3 to TRBJ2-2, with D tentatively TRBD1 (5 bases). Germline CDR1 is ENHRY and CDR2 is SYGVKD. This CDR3 contains 15 residues. Trimming took off 10 bases at V and 3 bases at J, with 18 bases between the two ends. The CDR3 spells CASSIAGKYTGELFF. In DNA form, the CDR3 reads TGTGCCAGCTCAATTGCAGGGAAGTACACCGGGGAGCTGTTTTTT.

The J gene is TRBJ2-7, the V gene TRBV28, with D unclear. The CDR3 runs to 11 residues. Germline V gene data show CDR1 as MDHEN and CDR2 as SYDVKM. Deletions cut 11 bases from V and 2 bases from J, with 10 bases between. CDR3 nucleotides: TGTGCCGTCGGAAGGGCCTACGAGCAGTACTTC. It codes for CAVGRAYEQYF.

This clonotype has only a few counts. The V gene is TRBV14, the J gene TRBJ1-1; D is possibly TRBD1 (5 bases). Trimming pared 0 bases from V and 0 bases from J, leaving 11 bases between. This CDR3 is 16 amino acids long. The germline V gene has CDR1 SGHDN and CDR2 FVKESK. CDR3 coding DNA: TGTGCCAGCAGCCAAGATCCGTGGGGCTTGAACACTGAAGCTTTCTTT. Encoded protein: CASSQDPWGLNTEAFF.

This chain joins TRBV6-5 and TRBJ2-7, with D possibly matching TRBD1 (6 bases). Germline assignment: CDR1 MNHEY and CDR2 SVGAGI. V lost 6 bases and J 4 bases, leaving 13 bases between the germline ends. The CDR3 has 13 amino acids. The CDR3 spells CASRDRDTYEQYF. The CDR3, as DNA: TGTGCCAGCAGAGACCGGGACACTTACGAGCAGTACTTC.

This clonotype appeared once. The genes are TRBV5-1 and TRBJ1-2, with TRBD1 as a possible D gene (5 bases). Trimming stripped 1 base from V and 7 bases from J, with 14 bases between. The CDR3 extends over 14 amino acids. The germline V gene encodes CDR1 SGHRS and CDR2 YFSETQ. The CDR3 loop is CASSLTMQGGGYTF. The CDR3 DNA sequence: TGCGCCAGCAGCTTGACGATGCAGGGTGGTGGCTACACCTTC. The full variable domain, rest sourced from reference TRBV5-1 and TRBJ1-2, is KAGVTQTPRYLIKTRGQQVTLSCSPISGHRSVSWYQQTPGQGLQFLFEYFSETQRNKGNFPGRFSGRQFSNSRSEMNVSTLELGDSALYLCASSLTMQGGGYTFGSGTRLTVV.

The rearrangement joins TRBV6-2 or TRBV6-3 to TRBJ1-1; D is ambiguous. The V and J ends lost 8 bases and 3 bases respectively, with 10 bases between them. There are 12 residues in the CDR3. The germline V gene has CDR1 MNHEY and CDR2 SVGEGT. The CDR3 sequence: CASYEGDTEAFF. The CDR3 DNA reads as TGTGCCAGCTACGAGGGCGACACTGAAGCTTTCTTT.

This clonotype was picked up many times. J is TRBJ1-1 and V is TRBV11-2; possibly TRBD1 for D (5 bases). The ends were cut back, 1 base at V and 5 bases at J, with 11 bases in the middle. The germline V gene has CDR1 SGHAT and CDR2 FQNNGV. This CDR3 region has 14 residues. The CDR3 sequence: CASSLAWGETEAFF. CDR3 DNA: TGTGCCAGCAGCTTAGCTTGGGGGGAAACTGAAGCTTTCTTT.

In its sample, this clonotype was seen many times. The chain carries TRBV29-1 and TRBJ1-2; D possibly corresponds to TRBD1 (6 bases). This CDR3 is built from 13 residues. V shed 4 bases and J shed 6 bases, with 15 bases lying between them. Germline CDR1 and CDR2: SQVTM and ANQGSEA. CDR3 amino acids: CSVVWGQVHGYTF. CDR3 DNA: TGCAGCGTTGTGTGGGGGCAGGTTCATGGCTACACCTTC. Full variable domain (missing parts from reference TRBV29-1 and TRBJ1-2): SAVISQKPSRDICQRGTSLTIQCQVDSQVTMMFWYRQQPGQSLTLIATANQGSEATYESGFVIDKFPISRPNLTFSTLTVSNMSPEDSSIYLCSVVWGQVHGYTFGSGTRLTVV.

As concerns this clonotype: A much larger clone lies one base from this, so it may be a read error. V usage is TRBV25-1 and J usage is TRBJ1-5; TRBD1 matches 7 bases. CDR1 is MGHDK, CDR2 SYGVNS, per germline. V dropped 8 bases and J dropped 0; count of bases not matched to a gene: 19. The CDR3 length is 19 residues. The CDR3 DNA reads as TGTGCCAGCGGGGACCCCGGGACAGTCCGCGGTAATAGCAATCAGCCCCAGCATTTT. As protein: CASGDPGTVRGNSNQPQHF.

This clonotype was detected ten times or more. The CDR3 region is CASSSEGAGSSPLHF. In DNA, the CDR3 is TGTGCCAGTAGTTCAGAAGGGGCAGGGTCTTCACCCCTCCACTTT. This rearrangement joins TRBV19 to TRBJ1-6, with D perhaps TRBD1 (5 bases). The CDR3 loop spans 15 amino acids. Trimming pared 5 bases from V and 9 bases from J, leaving 17 bases between. The germline gives CDR1 LNHDA, CDR2 SQIVND (reference sequence).

V and J are TRBV20-1 and TRBJ2-7, with D uncertain. Germline CDR1 is DFQATT and CDR2 is SNEGSKA (reference sequence). The ends were cut back, 4 bases at V and 2 bases at J, with 12 bases in the middle. CDR3 size: 13 residues. CDR3 nucleotides: TGCAGTGCTAAGAGGACGGCTACCTACGAGCAGTACTTC. Amino acid sequence: CSAKRTATYEQYF.

This clonotype was seen ten or more times. The gene calls are TRBV5-6 and TRBJ1-6; the match to TRBD1 covers 9 bases. In germline, CDR1 is SGHDT, CDR2 YYEEEE. J was trimmed by 7 bases and V by 2 bases; bases with no gene match: 7. The CDR3 is 16 amino acids. The CDR3 DNA follows: TGTGCCAGCAGCTTTCCGCGGGGACAGGGAAATTCACCCCTCCACTTT. Protein sequence: CASSFPRGQGNSPLHF.

In the case of this clonotype: One end of the junction is discordant with germline, which a read error may explain. V is TRBV5-5 and J is TRBJ1-6, with TRBD1 matching 7 bases. This CDR3 has 16 amino acids. Germline loops: CDR1 SGHKS, CDR2 YYEKEE (reference sequence). Here the CDR3 reads CVSSTQTGVQASPLHF. The CDR3 region has the DNA TGTGTCAGCAGCACCCAAACAGGGGTGCAAGCTTCACCCCTCCACTTT.

This clonotype was counted ten times or more. The genes are TRBV20-1 and TRBJ2-6; D remains ambiguous. This CDR3 spans 15 amino acids. V was clipped by 1 base and J by 4 bases, with 11 bases between them. Germline CDR1 reads DFQATT; CDR2 reads SNEGSKA (reference sequence). The CDR3: CSARGGFGGANVLTF. CDR3 DNA: TGCAGTGCTAGAGGAGGCTTTGGAGGGGCCAACGTCCTGACTTTC.